The 10 T cell receptor beta chains below all came from one sample that was sequenced in a study of T cells in Graves' hyperthyroidism and ophthalmopathy. Amplified regions were TCR beta CDR3 sequences from RNA transcripts. First-round RT-PCR with HTBI primers amplified the TCR CDR3 region. TCRdb re-derived calls from the multiplex PCR reads in MiXCR, one entry per CDR3 protein. The sample has around 360,000 distinct CDR3 sequences; roughly 15% are singletons. Sequences were obtained from blood. The receptors stem from a woman aged 55-69 years with Graves' ophthalmopathy.

V and J are TRBV30 and TRBJ1-3; D not resolved. The CDR3 contains 13 residues. Trimming left V 2 bases short and J 5 bases short, with 10 bases between. CDR1 and CDR2 from the germline V gene are GTSNPN and SVGIG (reference sequence). The CDR3 spells CAWSTGGRNTIYF. The CDR3 DNA is TGTGCCTGGAGTACGGGCGGGAGAAACACCATATATTTT.

The chain carries TRBV4-1 and TRBJ1-2; TRBD1 is a possible D gene (6 bases). The CDR3 length is 16 residues. The V end lost 1 base, the J end lost 2 bases, and 14 bases lay between the germline ends. The germline CDR1 and CDR2 sequences are MGHRA and YSYEKL. CDR3 amino acids: CASSQVPGQSNYGYTF. CDR3 nucleotide sequence: TGCGCCAGCAGCCAAGTCCCGGGACAATCCAACTATGGCTACACCTTC.

This chain joins TRBV5-1 and TRBJ1-2, with D possibly matching TRBD1 (5 bases). Per germline, CDR1 SGHRS and CDR2 YFSETQ. The CDR3 consists of 15 residues. Trimming left V 2 bases short and J 4 bases short, with 15 bases between. As DNA, the CDR3 is TGCGCCAGCAGCTTCGGGGGGGGACTCTCCTATGGCTACACCTTC. Translated, it gives CASSFGGGLSYGYTF.

This clonotype was observed many times. The V call is TRBV2, the J call TRBJ2-2, with 11 bases fitting TRBD2. CDR3 size: 17 residues. Trimming at V came to 4 bases and at J to 3 bases, leaving 7 bases not matched to a gene. CDR1 SNHLY and CDR2 FYNNEI come from the germline V gene. CDR3 coding DNA: TGTGCCAGCAGTGCAACTAGCGGGAGATTGGACACCGGGGAGCTGTTTTTT. Residues: CASSATSGRLDTGELFF.

This clonotype occurred many times. The V and J genes are TRBV4-1 and TRBJ2-1; TRBD1 or TRBD2 may be the D gene (5 bases each). The V end lost 4 bases, the J end lost 8 bases, and 12 bases lay between the germline ends. Germline CDR1 MGHRA, CDR2 YSYEKL. This CDR3 spans 13 amino acids. The CDR3: CASSRGPGDEQFF. In DNA, the CDR3 is TGCGCCAGCAGCCGGGGACCGGGCGATGAGCAGTTCTTC.

This clonotype came up many times. V and J are TRBV2 and TRBJ2-5; 8 positions match TRBD1. Trimming removed 10 bases from V and 5 bases from J; junction bases left unmatched: 15. This CDR3 spans 15 amino acids. Germline CDR1 is SNHLY and CDR2 is FYNNEI. The CDR3 DNA reads as TGTGCCACAAGCAGGGGGCAACCCCTCGTGGAGACCCAGTACTTC. Protein: CATSRGQPLVETQYF.

Many counts were recorded for this clonotype. This chain connects TRBV11-2 to TRBJ2-7; D may be TRBD1 or TRBD2 (5 bases each). Trimming left V 5 bases short and J 1 base short, with 24 bases between. CDR3 size: 18 residues. Germline assignment: CDR1 SGHAT and CDR2 FQNNGV. Here the CDR3 DNA reads TGTGCCAGCAGCCCCATAAGTAGGGGCCGGGACGTATCCTACGAGCAGTACTTC. Its protein is CASSPISRGRDVSYEQYF.

The table lists this clonotype with many counts. The chain has TRBV12-3 or TRBV12-4 and TRBJ2-7, with D hard to call. The V and J ends lost 1 base and 4 bases respectively, with 8 bases between them. The CDR3 contains 13 residues. The DNA of the CDR3 is TGTGCCAGCAGTTTAGATGTAGGGTACGAGCAGTACTTC. It is translated as CASSLDVGYEQYF.

This clonotype occurred many times. One junction end does not reproduce the germline sequence, and a read error may be involved. This rearrangement joins TRBV20-1 to TRBJ2-5; D remains ambiguous. The length of the CDR3 is 11 residues. CDR1 DFQATT and CDR2 SNEGSKA come from the germline V gene (reference sequence). CDR3 amino acids: CSAAPQATQYF. DNA of the CDR3: TGCAGTGCGGCCCCCCAAGCGACCCAGTACTTC.

The V gene is TRBV25-1, the J gene TRBJ2-7; 11 bases are shared with TRBD2. The CDR3 length is 15 residues. The junction had 6 bases not matched to a gene; V was cut back by 6 bases and J by 2 bases. Germline V gives CDR1 MGHDK, CDR2 SYGVNS. The CDR3 is CASSAGTSGAYEQYF. Here the CDR3 DNA reads TGTGCCAGCAGCGCCGGGACTAGCGGAGCCTACGAGCAGTACTTC.